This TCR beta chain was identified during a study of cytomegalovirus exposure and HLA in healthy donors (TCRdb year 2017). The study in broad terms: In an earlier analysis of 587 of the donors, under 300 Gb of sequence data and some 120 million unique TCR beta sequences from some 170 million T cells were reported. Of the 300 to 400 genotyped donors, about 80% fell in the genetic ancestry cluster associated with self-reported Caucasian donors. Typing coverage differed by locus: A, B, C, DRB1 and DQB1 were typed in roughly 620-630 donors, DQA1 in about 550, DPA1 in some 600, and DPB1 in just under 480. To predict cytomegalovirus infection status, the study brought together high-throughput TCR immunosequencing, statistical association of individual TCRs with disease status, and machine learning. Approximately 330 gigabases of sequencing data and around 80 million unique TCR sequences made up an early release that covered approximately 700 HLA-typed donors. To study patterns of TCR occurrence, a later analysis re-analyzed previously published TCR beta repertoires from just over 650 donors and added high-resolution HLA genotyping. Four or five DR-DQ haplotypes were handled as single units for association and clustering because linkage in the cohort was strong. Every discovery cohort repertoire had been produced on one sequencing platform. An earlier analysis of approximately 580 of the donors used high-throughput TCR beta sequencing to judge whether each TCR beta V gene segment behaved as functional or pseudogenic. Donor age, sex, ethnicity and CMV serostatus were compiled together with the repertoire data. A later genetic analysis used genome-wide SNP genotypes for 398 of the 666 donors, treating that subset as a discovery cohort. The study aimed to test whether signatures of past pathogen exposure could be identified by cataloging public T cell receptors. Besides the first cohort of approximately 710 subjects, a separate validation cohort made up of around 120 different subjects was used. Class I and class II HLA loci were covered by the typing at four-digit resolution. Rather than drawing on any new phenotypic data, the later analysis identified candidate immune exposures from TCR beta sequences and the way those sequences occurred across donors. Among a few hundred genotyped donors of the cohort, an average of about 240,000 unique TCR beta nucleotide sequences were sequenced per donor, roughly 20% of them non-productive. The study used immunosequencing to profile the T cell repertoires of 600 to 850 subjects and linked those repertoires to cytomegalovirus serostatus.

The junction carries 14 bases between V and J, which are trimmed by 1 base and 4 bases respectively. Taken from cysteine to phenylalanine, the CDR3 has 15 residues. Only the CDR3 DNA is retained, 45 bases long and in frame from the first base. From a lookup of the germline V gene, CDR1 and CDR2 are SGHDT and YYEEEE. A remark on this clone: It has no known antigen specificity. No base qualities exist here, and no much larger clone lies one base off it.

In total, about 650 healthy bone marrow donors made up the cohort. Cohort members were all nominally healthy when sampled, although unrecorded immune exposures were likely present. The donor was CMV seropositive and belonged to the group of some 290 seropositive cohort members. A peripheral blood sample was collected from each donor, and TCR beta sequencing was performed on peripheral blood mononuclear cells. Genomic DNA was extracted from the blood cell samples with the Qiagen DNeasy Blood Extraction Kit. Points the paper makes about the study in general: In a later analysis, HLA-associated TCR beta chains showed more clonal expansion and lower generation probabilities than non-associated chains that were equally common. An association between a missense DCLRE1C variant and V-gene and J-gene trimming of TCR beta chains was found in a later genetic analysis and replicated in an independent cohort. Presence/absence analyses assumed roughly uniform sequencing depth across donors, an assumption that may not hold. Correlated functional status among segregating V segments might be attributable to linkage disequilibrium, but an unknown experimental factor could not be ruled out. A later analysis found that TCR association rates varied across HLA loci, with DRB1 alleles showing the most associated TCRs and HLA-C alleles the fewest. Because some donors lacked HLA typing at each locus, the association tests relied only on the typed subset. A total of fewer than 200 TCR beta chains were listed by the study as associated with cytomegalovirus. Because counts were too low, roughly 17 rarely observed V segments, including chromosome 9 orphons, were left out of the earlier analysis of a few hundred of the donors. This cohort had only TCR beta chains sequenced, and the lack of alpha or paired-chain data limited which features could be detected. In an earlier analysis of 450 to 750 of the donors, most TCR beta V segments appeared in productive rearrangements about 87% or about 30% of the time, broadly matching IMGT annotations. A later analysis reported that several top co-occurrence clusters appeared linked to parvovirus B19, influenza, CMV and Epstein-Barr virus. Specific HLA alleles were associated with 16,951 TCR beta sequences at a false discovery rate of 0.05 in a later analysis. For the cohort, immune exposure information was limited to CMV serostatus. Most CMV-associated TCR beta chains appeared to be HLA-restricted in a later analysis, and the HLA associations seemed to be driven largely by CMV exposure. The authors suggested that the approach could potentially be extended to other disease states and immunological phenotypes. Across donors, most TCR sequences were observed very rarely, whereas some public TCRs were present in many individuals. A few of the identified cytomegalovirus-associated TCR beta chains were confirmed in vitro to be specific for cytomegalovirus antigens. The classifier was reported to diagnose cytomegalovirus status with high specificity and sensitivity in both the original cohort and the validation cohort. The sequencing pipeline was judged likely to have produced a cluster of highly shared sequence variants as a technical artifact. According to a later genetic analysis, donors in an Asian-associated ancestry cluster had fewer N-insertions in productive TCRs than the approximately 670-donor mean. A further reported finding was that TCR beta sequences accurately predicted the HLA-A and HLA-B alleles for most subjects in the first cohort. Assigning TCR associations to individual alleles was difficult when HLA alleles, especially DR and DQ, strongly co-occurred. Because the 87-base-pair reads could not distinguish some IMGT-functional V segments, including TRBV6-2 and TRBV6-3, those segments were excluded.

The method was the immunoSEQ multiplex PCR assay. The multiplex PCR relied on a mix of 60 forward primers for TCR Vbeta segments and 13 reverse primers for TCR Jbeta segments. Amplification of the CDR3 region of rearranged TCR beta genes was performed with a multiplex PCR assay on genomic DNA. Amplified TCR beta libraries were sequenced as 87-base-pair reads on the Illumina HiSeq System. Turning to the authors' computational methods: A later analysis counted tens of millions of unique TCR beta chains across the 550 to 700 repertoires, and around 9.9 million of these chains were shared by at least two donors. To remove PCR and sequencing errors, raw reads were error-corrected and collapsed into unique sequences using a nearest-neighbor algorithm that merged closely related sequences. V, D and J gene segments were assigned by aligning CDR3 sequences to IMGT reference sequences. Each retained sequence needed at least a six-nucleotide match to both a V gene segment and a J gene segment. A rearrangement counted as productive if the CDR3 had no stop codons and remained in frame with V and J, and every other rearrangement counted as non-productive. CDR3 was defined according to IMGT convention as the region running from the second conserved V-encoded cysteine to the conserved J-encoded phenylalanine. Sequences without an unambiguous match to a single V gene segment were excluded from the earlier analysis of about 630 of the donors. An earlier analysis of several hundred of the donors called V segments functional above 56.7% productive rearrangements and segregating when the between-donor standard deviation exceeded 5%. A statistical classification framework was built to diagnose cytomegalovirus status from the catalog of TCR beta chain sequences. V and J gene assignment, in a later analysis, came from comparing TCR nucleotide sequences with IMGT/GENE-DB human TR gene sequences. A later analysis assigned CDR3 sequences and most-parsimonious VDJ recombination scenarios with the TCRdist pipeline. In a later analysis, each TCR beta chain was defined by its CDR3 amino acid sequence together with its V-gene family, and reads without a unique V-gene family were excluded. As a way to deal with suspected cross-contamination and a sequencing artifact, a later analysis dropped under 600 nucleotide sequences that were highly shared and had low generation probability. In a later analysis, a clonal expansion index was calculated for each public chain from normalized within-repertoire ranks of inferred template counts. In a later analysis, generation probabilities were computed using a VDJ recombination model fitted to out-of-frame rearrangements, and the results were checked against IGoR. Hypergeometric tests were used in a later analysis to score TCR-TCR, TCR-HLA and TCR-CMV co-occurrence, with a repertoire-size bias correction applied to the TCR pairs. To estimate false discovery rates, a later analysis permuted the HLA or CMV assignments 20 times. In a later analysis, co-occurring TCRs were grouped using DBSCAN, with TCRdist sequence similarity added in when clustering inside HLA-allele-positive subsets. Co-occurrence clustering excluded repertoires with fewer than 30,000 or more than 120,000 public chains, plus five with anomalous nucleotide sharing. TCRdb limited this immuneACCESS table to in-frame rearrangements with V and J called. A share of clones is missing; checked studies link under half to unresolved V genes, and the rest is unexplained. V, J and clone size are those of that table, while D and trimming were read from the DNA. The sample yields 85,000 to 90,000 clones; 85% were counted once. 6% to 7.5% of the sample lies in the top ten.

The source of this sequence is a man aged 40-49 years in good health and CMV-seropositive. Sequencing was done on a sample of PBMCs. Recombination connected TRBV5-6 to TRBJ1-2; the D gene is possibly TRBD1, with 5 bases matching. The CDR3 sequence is CASSLSGGPGYGYTF. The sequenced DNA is TGTGCCAGCAGCTTGAGCGGGGGACCAGGCTATGGCTACACCTTC.